The sequence of this TCR beta chain was determined in a study of the immune and genomic landscape of osteosarcoma (dated by TCRdb to the early 2020s). About the investigation overall: The overall cohort included 48 pediatric and adult patients with high-grade osteosarcoma, and the median age at diagnosis was around 28 years (range roughly 5-85). The cohort was enriched for poor-risk disease, as unfavorable pathologic response to standard therapy was shown in 73% of the cohort and approximately 66% of the cohort were deceased. In the overall cohort, more than 45% of patients were male, and localized disease at diagnosis was presented by 75% to 80% of patients. To define immunogenic potential, the study profiled osteosarcoma specimens using whole genome, RNA and T-cell receptor sequencing along with immunohistochemistry and reverse phase protein arrays. To characterize the osteosarcoma immunogenomic landscape, TCR sequencing results were integrated with transcriptome, protein array and immunostaining data. The study aimed to explain the limited clinical activity of immune checkpoint inhibitors in osteosarcoma. A couple of samples from the same tumor site were contributed by each of a few patients. General conclusions and limits of the study: Alongside the frozen tumor specimens, matched blood was collected from only two patients. Four to six cases had a single hyperexpanded clone dominating the repertoire, and all had fewer than 100 T-cell clonotypes. Higher TCR productive clonality was observed in the immune-hot C3 cluster than in the cold C1 cluster, although TCR productive clonality remained low overall. Clonality benchmarks were derived from external normal skin and healthy peripheral blood data rather than from matched normal tissue. No statistical method determined sample size because osteosarcoma is rare and all possible samples were collected. Overall, productive TCR clonality was low, with a mean of 0.09 and a maximum of 0.3, which suggests limited clonal expansion of T cells.

Post-treatment primary, local recurrence and metastasis tumors from poor-prognosis patients were used as specimens. For this clone: This clone's antigen is unknown. Base quality data are lacking; no much larger clone is found one base away.

The ImmunoSEQ Assay (Adaptive Biotechnologies) was used to immunosequence the CDR3 regions of the TCR beta chain. For the original study's pipeline: TCRB rearrangements, read counts, read proportions and gene usage were exported through the ImmunoSEQ Analyzer platform. Using productive rearrangements, T-cell clonality was calculated as 1 minus Pielou's evenness. In the clonal space homeostasis analysis, clonotypes were binned as rare, small, medium, large or hyperexpanded (0.01 to 1 of the repertoire). TCR productive clonality was compared across immune clusters C1, C2 and C3 using the Wilcoxon rank sum test. Imported from immuneACCESS, the table was reduced by TCRdb to in-frame sequences with V and J called. These copies leave out some clones; in studies compared against another copy, an unresolved V gene accounts for under half, and the cause of the remainder is not known. V and J calls and clone size are copied from that table; D and trimming were computed from the DNA. The sample yields some 540 clones; 60% to 80% were counted once. The ten biggest clones cover more than 20% of the sample.

V and J lose 2 bases and 0 bases, and a span of 17 bases separates them. The CDR3 spans 17 residues, from the cysteine through the phenylalanine. Only CDR3 DNA is held: 51 bases, read in frame from base 1. CDR1 is given as SGHVS and CDR2 as FQNEAQ, both from the germline V gene. Sequenced material: osteosarcoma tumor tissue from the lung. The sequence is built from TRBV7-8 and TRBJ2-7; TRBD2 could be the D gene, as 5 bases match. The sequence came from a human donor with osteosarcoma. The DNA sequence is as follows: TGTGCCAGCAGCTTAATTGGGAGCGGCCGTAGCTCCTACGAGCAGTACTTC. Its translation reads: CASSLIGSGRSSYEQYF. The CDR3, completed at both ends by the reference TRBV7-8 and TRBJ2-7 genes, gives the full variable domain GAGVSQSPRYKVAKRGQDVALRCDPISGHVSLFWYQQALGQGPEFLTYFQNEAQLDKSGLPSDRFFAERPEGSVSTLKIQRTQQEDSAVYLCASSLIGSGRSSYEQYFGPGTRLTVT.